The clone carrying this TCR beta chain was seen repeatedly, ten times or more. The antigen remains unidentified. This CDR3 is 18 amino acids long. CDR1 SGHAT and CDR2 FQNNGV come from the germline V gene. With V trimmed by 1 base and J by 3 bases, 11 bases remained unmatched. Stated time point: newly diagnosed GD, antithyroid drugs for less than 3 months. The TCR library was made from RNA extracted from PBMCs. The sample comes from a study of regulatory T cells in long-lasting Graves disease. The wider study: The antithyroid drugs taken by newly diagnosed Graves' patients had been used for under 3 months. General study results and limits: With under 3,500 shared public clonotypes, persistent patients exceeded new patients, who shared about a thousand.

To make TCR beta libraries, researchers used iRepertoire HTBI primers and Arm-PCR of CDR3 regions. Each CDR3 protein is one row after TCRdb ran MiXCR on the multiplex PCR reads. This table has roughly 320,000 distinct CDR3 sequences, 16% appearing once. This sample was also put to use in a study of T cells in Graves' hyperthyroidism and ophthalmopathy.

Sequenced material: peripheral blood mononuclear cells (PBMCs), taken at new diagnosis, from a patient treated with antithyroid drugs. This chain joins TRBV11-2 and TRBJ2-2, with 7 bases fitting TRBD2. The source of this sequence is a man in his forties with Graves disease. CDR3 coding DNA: TGTGCCAGCAGCTTAGGACTAGCTTTCATCTCAGACACCGGGGAGCTGTTTTTT. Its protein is CASSLGLAFISDTGELFF.